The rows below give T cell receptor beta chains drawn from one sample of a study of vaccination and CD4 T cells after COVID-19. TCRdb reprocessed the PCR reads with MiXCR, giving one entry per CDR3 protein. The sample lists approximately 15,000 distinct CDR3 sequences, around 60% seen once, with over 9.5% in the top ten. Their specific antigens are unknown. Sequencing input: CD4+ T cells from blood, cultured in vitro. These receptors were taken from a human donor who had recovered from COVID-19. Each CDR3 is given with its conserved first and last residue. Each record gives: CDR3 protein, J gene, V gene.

CDR3aa: CATNAPGQGGGELFF
j_gene: TRBJ2-2
v_gene: TRBV24-1

CDR3aa: CASTRDDRYGYTF
j_gene: TRBJ1-2
v_gene: TRBV19

CDR3aa: CSVGDRGETQYF
j_gene: TRBJ2-5
v_gene: TRBV29-1

CDR3aa: CASSSREGANYGYTF
j_gene: TRBJ1-2
v_gene: TRBV5-4

CDR3aa: CASSLRTANSPLHF
j_gene: TRBJ1-6
v_gene: TRBV7-8

CDR3aa: CAWIGQVLYGYTF
j_gene: TRBJ1-2
v_gene: TRBV30

CDR3aa: CSAAGDTEAFF
j_gene: TRBJ1-1
v_gene: TRBV20-1

CDR3aa: CASSETSGRGETQYF
j_gene: TRBJ2-5
v_gene: TRBV7-9

CDR3aa: CASSDQGRMEAFF
j_gene: TRBJ1-1
v_gene: TRBV2

CDR3aa: CASSEGSRVNTEAFF
j_gene: TRBJ1-1
v_gene: TRBV6-1

CDR3aa: CASSRSMNTEAFF
j_gene: TRBJ1-1
v_gene: TRBV6-1

CDR3aa: CASSVKGELFF
j_gene: TRBJ2-2
v_gene: TRBV2

CDR3aa: CASSSASGRNTGELFF
j_gene: TRBJ2-2
v_gene: TRBV6-5

CDR3aa: CSARHRRLGGINYGYTF
j_gene: TRBJ1-2
v_gene: TRBV20-1

CDR3aa: CASGQPQHF
j_gene: TRBJ1-5
v_gene: TRBV6-1

CDR3aa: CASSPGGETQFF
j_gene: TRBJ2-1
v_gene: TRBV6-1

CDR3aa: CASRWEGANQPQHF
j_gene: TRBJ1-5
v_gene: TRBV19

CDR3aa: CASTVQRYYGYTF
j_gene: TRBJ1-2
v_gene: TRBV6-2/TRBV6-3

CDR3aa: CASSKLFQGNKNTEAFF
j_gene: TRBJ1-1
v_gene: TRBV21-1

CDR3aa: CASSSEPTDTQYF
j_gene: TRBJ2-3
v_gene: TRBV7-3

CDR3aa: CASSATRDRGLYEQYF
j_gene: TRBJ2-7
v_gene: TRBV19

CDR3aa: CASRPGSETQYF
j_gene: TRBJ2-5
v_gene: TRBV2

CDR3aa: CASSPRQGSTQYF
j_gene: TRBJ2-3
v_gene: TRBV14

CDR3aa: CASSSFSSVPNTEAFF
j_gene: TRBJ1-1
v_gene: TRBV27

CDR3aa: CASSGSKNEQFF
j_gene: TRBJ2-1
v_gene: TRBV3-1

CDR3aa: CASSSSRRDYEQYF
j_gene: TRBJ2-7
v_gene: TRBV11-2

CDR3aa: CATSSSRDRGEAFF
j_gene: TRBJ1-1
v_gene: TRBV5-1

CDR3aa: CASSARAYLSYEQYF
j_gene: TRBJ2-7
v_gene: TRBV6-1

CDR3aa: CASRKRLAGGQANKGYEQYF
j_gene: TRBJ2-7
v_gene: TRBV2

CDR3aa: CASIWTGGKDNEQFF
j_gene: TRBJ2-1
v_gene: TRBV6-1

CDR3aa: CASSLSGGNTEAFF
j_gene: TRBJ1-1
v_gene: TRBV27

CDR3aa: CATSGGGIEKLFF
j_gene: TRBJ1-4
v_gene: TRBV24-1

CDR3aa: CASSFITGKGAEAFF
j_gene: TRBJ1-1
v_gene: TRBV28

CDR3aa: CASSPMEGWEQYF
j_gene: TRBJ2-7
v_gene: TRBV12-3/TRBV12-4

CDR3aa: CAWSEGGNSPLHF
j_gene: TRBJ1-6
v_gene: TRBV30

CDR3aa: CASSTTRNTIYF
j_gene: TRBJ1-3
v_gene: TRBV11-2

CDR3aa: CASSEARDLLGF
j_gene: TRBJ2-4
v_gene: TRBV6-1

CDR3aa: CATRQGGSYNSPLHF
j_gene: TRBJ1-6
v_gene: TRBV19

CDR3aa: CASSEEDRGRGPLHF
j_gene: TRBJ1-6
v_gene: TRBV2

CDR3aa: CASSLQDPSTDTQCF
j_gene: TRBJ2-3
v_gene: TRBV27

CDR3aa: CASSGGQGSLNEKLFF
j_gene: TRBJ1-4
v_gene: TRBV6-1

CDR3aa: CATSSSGRGETQYF
j_gene: TRBJ2-5
v_gene: TRBV24-1

CDR3aa: CASTRAGGRANVLTF
j_gene: TRBJ2-6
v_gene: TRBV19

CDR3aa: CASSYSQGGRTDTQYF
j_gene: TRBJ2-3
v_gene: TRBV6-5

CDR3aa: CASSLPGTSGYNEQFF
j_gene: TRBJ2-1
v_gene: TRBV27

CDR3aa: CASSSQGLAEETQYF
j_gene: TRBJ2-5
v_gene: TRBV5-1

CDR3aa: CASTRDSSYEQYF
j_gene: TRBJ2-7
v_gene: TRBV28

CDR3aa: CATIKNGLAGFQETQYF
j_gene: TRBJ2-5
v_gene: TRBV6-2/TRBV6-3

CDR3aa: CASSWTGGGGANVLTF
j_gene: TRBJ2-6
v_gene: TRBV5-1

CDR3aa: CASSLSPNYGYTF
j_gene: TRBJ1-2
v_gene: TRBV5-1

CDR3aa: CATSEAGDSQPQHF
j_gene: TRBJ1-5
v_gene: TRBV24-1

CDR3aa: CASSTRVAGELFF
j_gene: TRBJ2-2
v_gene: TRBV6-1

CDR3aa: CASSPGLAGYEQYF
j_gene: TRBJ2-7
v_gene: TRBV7-2